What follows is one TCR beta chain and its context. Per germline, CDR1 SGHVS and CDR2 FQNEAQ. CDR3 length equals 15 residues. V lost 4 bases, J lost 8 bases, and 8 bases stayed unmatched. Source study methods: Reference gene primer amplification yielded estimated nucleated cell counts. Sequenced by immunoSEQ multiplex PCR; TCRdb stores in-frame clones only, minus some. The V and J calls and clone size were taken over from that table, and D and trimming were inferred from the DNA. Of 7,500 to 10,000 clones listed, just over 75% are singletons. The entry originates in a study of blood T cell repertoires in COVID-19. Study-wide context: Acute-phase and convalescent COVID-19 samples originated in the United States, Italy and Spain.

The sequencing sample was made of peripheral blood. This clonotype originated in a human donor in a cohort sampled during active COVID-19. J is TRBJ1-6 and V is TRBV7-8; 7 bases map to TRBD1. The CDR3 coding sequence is TGTGCCAGCAGCTCCCGACAGGGCACGGATTCACCCCTCCACTTT. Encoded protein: CASSSRQGTDSPLHF. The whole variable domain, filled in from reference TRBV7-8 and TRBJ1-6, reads GAGVSQSPRYKVAKRGQDVALRCDPISGHVSLFWYQQALGQGPEFLTYFQNEAQLDKSGLPSDRFFAERPEGSVSTLKIQRTQQEDSAVYLCASSSRQGTDSPLHFGNGTRLTVT.